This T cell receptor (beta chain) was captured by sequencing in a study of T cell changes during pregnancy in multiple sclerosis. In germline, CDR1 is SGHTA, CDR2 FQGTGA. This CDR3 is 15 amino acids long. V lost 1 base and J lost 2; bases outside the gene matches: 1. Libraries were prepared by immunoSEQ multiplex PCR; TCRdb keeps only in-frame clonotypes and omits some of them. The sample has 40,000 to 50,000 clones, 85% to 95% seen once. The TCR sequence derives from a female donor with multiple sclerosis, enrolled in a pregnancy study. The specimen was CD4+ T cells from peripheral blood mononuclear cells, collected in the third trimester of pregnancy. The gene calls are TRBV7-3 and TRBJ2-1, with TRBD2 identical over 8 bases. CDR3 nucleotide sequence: TGTGCCAGCAGCTTAAGCGGGGGGACCTACAATGAGCAGTTCTTC. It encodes CASSLSGGTYNEQFF. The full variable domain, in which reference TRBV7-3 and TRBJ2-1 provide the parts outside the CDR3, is GAGVSQTPSNKVTEKGKYVELRCDPISGHTALYWYRQSLGQGPEFLIYFQGTGAADDSGLPNDRFFAVRPEGSVSTLKIQRTERGDSAVYLCASSLSGGTYNEQFFGPGTRLTVL.